This T cell receptor (beta chain) was retrieved from a study of technical replicates of blood from several donors. Measured with immunoSEQ multiplex PCR; TCRdb has only the in-frame clones, and not every one. The sample carries tens of thousands of clones, approximately 88% recorded once. The sequence derives from a human donor in good health. Some clones in this sample may be carry-over from other donors' samples. The sample consisted of PBMCs.

CDR3 DNA: TGTGCCAGCAGTGACCCCCCGGGGGGAGAAGAGACCCAGTACTTC. Translated, it gives CASSDPPGGEETQYF. The V gene is TRBV6-4, the J gene TRBJ2-5; 7 nucleotides align to TRBD2. Germline CDR1 and CDR2: MRHNA and SNTAGT. The J segment lost 3 bases and the V segment lost 2 bases, leaving 6 bases of the junction unmatched. The CDR3 is 15 residues long.